The 10 T cell receptor beta chains below come from one sample, sequenced in a study of cytomegalovirus exposure and HLA in healthy donors (dated by TCRdb to 2015 to 2018). The library was prepared using the immunoSEQ multiplex PCR assay. This immuneACCESS table, as held by TCRdb, lists in-frame sequences with V and J called but not all clones. Of the missing ones, under half trace to an unresolved V gene in checked studies; the others have no known cause. This sample gives about 130,000 clones in total; 89% of them show up just once. The top ten clonotypes cover 9% of the sample. Material: PBMCs. The receptors shown here come from a woman aged 18-29 years in good health and CMV-seropositive.

V gene TRBV6-5 combines with J gene TRBJ1-4, with TRBD1 identical over 10 bases. The germline CDR1 and CDR2 sequences are MNHEY and SVGAGI. With 6 bases clipped from V and 6 bases from J, the junction kept 4 bases outside the gene matches. The CDR3 consists of 14 residues. CDR3 sequence reads: CASSPTGGYEKLFF. The CDR3 DNA reads as TGTGCCAGCAGCCCGACAGGGGGCTATGAAAAACTGTTTTTT.

The genes are TRBV7-2 and TRBJ1-6; D perhaps matches TRBD1 (5 bases). Per germline, CDR1 SGHTA and CDR2 FQGNSA. V was cut by 2 bases and J by 7 bases, with 15 bases left in between. The CDR3 consists of 16 residues. CDR3 residues: CASSLLGPLFNSPLHF. CDR3 coding DNA: TGTGCCAGCAGCTTATTGGGGCCCTTATTCAATTCACCCCTCCACTTT.

The V and J genes are TRBV6-5 and TRBJ2-1; 10 positions match TRBD1. CDR1 and CDR2 (germline): MNHEY, SVGAGI. With V trimmed by 5 bases and J by 9 bases, 10 bases remained unmatched. This CDR3 is 15 amino acids long. CDR3 DNA: TGTGCCAGCAGTCCTCCGGGACAGGGGATCGGTGAGCAGTTCTTC. The encoded protein is CASSPPGQGIGEQFF.

The chain joins TRBV6-4 to TRBJ2-3; tentatively, D is TRBD2 (5 bases). Trimming took 0 bases from V and 2 from J, leaving 12 bases between them. The CDR3 is 16 amino acids. Germline CDR1 is MRHNA and CDR2 is SNTAGT. The CDR3 coding sequence is TGTGCCAGCAGTGACTCGAAGGACTTTCACACAGATACGCAGTATTTT. Its translation: CASSDSKDFHTDTQYF.

The rearrangement uses TRBV5-4 and TRBJ2-2; tentatively, D is TRBD1 (5 bases). The CDR3 sequence is 15 residues long. The germline gives CDR1 SGHNT, CDR2 YYREEE (reference sequence). V lost 5 bases, J lost 0 bases, and 11 bases lay in between. This chain's CDR3 is CASSPEGANTGELFF. DNA for the CDR3: TGTGCCAGCAGTCCCGAAGGGGCGAACACCGGGGAGCTGTTTTTT.

Of note for this clone: Other nucleotide sequences in the sample specify the same CDR3. The chain links TRBV5-1 to TRBJ2-7; TRBD2 matches 8 bases. V lost 4 bases to trimming and J lost 0 bases; unmatched junction nucleotides: 3. The CDR3 totals 14 residues. Looked up from germline, CDR1 is SGHRS and CDR2 is YFSETQ. In DNA, the CDR3 is TGCGCCAGCAGCCCCGGGACTAGCTCCTACGAGCAGTACTTC. Translation gives CASSPGTSSYEQYF.

The CDR3 DNA sequence: TGTGCCAGCAGCACCTCACTAGCGGGGGGGCAGGATACGCAGTATTTT. Its protein is CASSTSLAGGQDTQYF. The chain employs TRBV7-2 and TRBJ2-3; 13 nucleotides match TRBD2. There are 16 residues in the CDR3. Germline CDR1 reads SGHTA; CDR2 reads FQGNSA. Trimming at V came to 5 bases and at J to 6 bases, leaving 8 bases not matched to a gene.

The rearrangement links TRBV5-1 to TRBJ2-3; 12 nucleotides match TRBD1. Trimming took 4 bases from V and 2 from J; bases not matched to a gene: 5. CDR1 is SGHRS, CDR2 YFSETQ, per germline. The CDR3 consists of 16 residues. The CDR3 nucleotides read TGCGCCAGCAGCCCCGGGACAGGGGGCTTCACAGATACGCAGTATTTT. Protein product: CASSPGTGGFTDTQYF.

The rearrangement links TRBV14 to TRBJ2-3; D not certain. This CDR3 has 12 residues. With 1 base removed from V and 4 bases from J, the gap between germline ends came to 3 bases. CDR1 is SGHDN, CDR2 FVKESK, per germline. This chain's CDR3 is CASSQVSDTQYF. In DNA, the CDR3 is TGTGCCAGCAGCCAAGTATCAGATACGCAGTATTTT.

This sequence joins TRBV30 and TRBJ2-7; TRBD1 aligns across 7 bases. Germline values: CDR1 GTSNPN, CDR2 SVGIG (reference sequence). There are 14 residues in the CDR3. V lost 2 bases, J lost 0 bases, and 4 bases stayed unmatched. The CDR3 is CAWSSYRGSYEQYF. The CDR3 bases are TGTGCCTGGAGTTCCTACAGGGGCTCCTACGAGCAGTACTTC.